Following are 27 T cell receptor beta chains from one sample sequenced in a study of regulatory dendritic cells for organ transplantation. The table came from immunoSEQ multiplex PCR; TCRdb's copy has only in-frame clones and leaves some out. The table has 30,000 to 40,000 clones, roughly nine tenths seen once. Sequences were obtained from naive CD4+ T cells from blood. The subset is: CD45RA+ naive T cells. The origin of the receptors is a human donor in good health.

The CDR3 sequence is CASSPSSGANVLTF. The CDR3 nucleotides are TGTGCCAGCTCACCGAGCTCTGGGGCCAACGTCCTGACTTTC. The rearrangement uses TRBV18 and TRBJ2-6; unclear D gene. CDR3 length: 14 residues. With 3 bases removed from V and 0 bases from J, the gap between germline ends came to 3 bases. Per the germline V gene, CDR1 is KGHSH and CDR2 is LQKENI.

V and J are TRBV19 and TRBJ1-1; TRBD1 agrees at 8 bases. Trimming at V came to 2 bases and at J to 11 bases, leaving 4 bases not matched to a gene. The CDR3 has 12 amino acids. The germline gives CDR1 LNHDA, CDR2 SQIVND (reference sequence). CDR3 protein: CASSITNRGAFF. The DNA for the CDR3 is TGTGCCAGTAGTATAACGAACAGGGGGGCTTTCTTT. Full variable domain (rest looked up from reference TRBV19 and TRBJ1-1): DGGITQSPKYLFRKEGQNVTLSCEQNLNHDAMYWYRQDPGQGLRLIYYSQIVNDFQKGDIAEGYSVSREKKESFPLTVTSAQKNPTAFYLCASSITNRGAFFGQGTRLTVV.

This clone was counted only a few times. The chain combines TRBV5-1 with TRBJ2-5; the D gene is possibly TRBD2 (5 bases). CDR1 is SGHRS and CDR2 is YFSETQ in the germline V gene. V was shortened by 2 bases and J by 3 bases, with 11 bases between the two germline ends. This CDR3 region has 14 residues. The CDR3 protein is CASSFSPGEETQYF. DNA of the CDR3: TGCGCCAGCAGCTTCTCCCCCGGGGAAGAGACCCAGTACTTC.

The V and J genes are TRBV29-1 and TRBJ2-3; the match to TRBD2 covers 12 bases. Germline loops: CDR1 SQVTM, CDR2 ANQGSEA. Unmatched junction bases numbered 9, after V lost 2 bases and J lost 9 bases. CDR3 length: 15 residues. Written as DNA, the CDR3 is TGCAGCGTTGAAAGACTAGCGGGGGCTGGGAGGACGCAGTATTTT. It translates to CSVERLAGAGRTQYF.

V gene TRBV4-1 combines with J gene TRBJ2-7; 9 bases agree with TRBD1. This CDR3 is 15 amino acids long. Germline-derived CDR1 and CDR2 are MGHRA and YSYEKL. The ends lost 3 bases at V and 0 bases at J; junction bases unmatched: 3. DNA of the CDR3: TGCGCCAGCAGCCAGGGACAGGGACCCTCCTACGAGCAGTACTTC. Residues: CASSQGQGPSYEQYF.

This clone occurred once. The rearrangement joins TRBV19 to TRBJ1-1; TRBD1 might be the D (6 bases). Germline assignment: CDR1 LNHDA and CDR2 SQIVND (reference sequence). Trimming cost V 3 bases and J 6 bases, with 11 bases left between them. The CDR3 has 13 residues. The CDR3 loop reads CASSIGGAAEAFF. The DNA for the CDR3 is TGTGCCAGTAGTATCGGGGGCGCGGCTGAAGCTTTCTTT.

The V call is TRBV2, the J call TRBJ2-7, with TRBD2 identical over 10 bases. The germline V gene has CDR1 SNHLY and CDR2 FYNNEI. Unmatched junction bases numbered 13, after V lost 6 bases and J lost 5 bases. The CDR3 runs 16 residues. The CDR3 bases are TGTGCCAGCAGCGCACGTCATACTAGCGGGGTAAACGAGCAGTACTTC. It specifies CASSARHTSGVNEQYF. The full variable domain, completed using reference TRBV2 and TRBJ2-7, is EPEVTQTPSHQVTQMGQEVILRCVPISNHLYFYWYRQILGQKVEFLVSFYNNEISEKSEIFDDQFSVERPDGSNFTLKIRSTKLEDSAMYFCASSARHTSGVNEQYFGPGTRLTVT.

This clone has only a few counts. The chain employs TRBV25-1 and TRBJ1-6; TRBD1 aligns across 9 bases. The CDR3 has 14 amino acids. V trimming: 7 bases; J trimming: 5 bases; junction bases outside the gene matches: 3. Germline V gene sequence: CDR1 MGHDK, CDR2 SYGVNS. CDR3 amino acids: CASKGTGHNSPLHF. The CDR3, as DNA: TGTGCCAGCAAAGGGACAGGGCATAATTCACCCCTCCACTTT.

The CDR3 sequence: CASSWGTGISGELFF. The CDR3 DNA is TGTGCCAGCAGCTGGGGCACAGGGATCTCCGGGGAGCTGTTTTTT. The rearrangement joins TRBV5-5 to TRBJ2-2, with D tentatively TRBD1 (6 bases). This CDR3 is 15 amino acids long. Germline lookup yields CDR1 SGHKS and CDR2 YYEKEE (reference sequence). V lost 3 bases and J lost 6, with 15 bases in between.

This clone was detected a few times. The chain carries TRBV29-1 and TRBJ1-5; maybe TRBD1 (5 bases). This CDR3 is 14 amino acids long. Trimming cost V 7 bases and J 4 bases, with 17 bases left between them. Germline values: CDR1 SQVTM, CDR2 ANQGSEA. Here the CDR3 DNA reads TGCAGCGCGAATGACGGCGGGGGGAATCAGCCCCAGCATTTT. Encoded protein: CSANDGGGNQPQHF.

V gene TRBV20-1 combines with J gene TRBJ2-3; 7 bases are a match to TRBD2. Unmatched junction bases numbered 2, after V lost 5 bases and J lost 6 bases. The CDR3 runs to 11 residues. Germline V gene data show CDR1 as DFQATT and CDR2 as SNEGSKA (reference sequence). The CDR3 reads CSAEAGDTQYF. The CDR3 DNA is TGCAGTGCTGAAGCGGGGGATACGCAGTATTTT.

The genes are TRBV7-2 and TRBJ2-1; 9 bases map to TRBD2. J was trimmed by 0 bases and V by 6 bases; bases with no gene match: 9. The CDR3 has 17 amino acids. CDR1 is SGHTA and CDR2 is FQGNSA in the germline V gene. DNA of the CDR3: TGTGCCAGCAGGTCACCAGCGGGGGGAAGCTCCTACAATGAGCAGTTCTTC. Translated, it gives CASRSPAGGSSYNEQFF.

CDR3 DNA: TGTGCCATCAGTGTACAGGTCTTCTCCTACGAGCAGTACTTC. This translates into CAISVQVFSYEQYF. V and J are TRBV10-3 and TRBJ2-7, with D possibly TRBD1 on 5 matching bases. Germline V lookup: CDR1 ENHRY, CDR2 SYGVKD. The CDR3 spans 14 residues. Trimming pared 4 bases from V and 0 bases from J, leaving 10 bases between.

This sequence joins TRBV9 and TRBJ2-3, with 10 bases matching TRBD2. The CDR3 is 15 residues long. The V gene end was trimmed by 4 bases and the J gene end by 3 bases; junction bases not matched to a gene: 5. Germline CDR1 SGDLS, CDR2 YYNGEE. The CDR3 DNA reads TGTGCCAGCAGCTTCAGCGGGAGGGATACAGATACGCAGTATTTT. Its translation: CASSFSGRDTDTQYF.

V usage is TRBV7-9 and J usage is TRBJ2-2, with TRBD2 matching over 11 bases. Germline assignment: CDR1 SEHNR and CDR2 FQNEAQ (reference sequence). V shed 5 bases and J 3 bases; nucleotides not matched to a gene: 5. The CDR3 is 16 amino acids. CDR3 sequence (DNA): TGTGCCAGCAGCCCCCGACTAGCGGGACACACCGGGGAGCTGTTTTTT. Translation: CASSPRLAGHTGELFF.

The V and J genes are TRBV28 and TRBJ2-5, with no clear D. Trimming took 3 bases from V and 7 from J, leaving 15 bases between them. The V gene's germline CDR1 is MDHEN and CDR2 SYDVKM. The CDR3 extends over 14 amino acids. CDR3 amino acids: CASSFEMGRLTQYF. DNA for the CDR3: TGTGCCAGCAGTTTTGAGATGGGTCGTTTGACCCAGTACTTC.

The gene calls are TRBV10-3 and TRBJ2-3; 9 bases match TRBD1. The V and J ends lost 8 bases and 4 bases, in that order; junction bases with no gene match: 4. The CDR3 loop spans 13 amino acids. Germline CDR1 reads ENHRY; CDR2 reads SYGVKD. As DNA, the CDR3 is TGTGCCATCCGACAGGGGGAAGCAGATACGCAGTATTTT. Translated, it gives CAIRQGEADTQYF.

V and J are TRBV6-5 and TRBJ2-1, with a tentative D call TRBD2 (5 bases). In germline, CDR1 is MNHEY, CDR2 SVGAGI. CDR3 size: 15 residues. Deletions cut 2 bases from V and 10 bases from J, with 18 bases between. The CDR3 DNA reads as TGTGCCAGCAGTTACGTCTTTTCCCCTCCGGGGGAGCAGTTCTTC. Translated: CASSYVFSPPGEQFF.

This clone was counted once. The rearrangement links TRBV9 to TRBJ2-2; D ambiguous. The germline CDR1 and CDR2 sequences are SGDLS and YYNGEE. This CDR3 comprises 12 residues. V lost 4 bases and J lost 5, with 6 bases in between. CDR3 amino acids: CASSFFTGELFF. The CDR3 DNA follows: TGTGCCAGCAGCTTCTTTACCGGGGAGCTGTTTTTT.

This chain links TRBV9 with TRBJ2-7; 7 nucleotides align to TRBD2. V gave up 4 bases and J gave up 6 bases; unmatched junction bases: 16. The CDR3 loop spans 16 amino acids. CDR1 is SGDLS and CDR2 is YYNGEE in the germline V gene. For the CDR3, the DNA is TGTGCCAGCAGCCCCCAGGCGTTTGCGGGAGAAGGCGAGCAGTACTTC. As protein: CASSPQAFAGEGEQYF.

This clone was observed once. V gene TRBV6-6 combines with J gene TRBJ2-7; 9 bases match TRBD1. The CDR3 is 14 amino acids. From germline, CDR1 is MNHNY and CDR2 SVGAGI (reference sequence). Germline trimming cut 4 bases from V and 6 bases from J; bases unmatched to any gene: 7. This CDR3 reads CASSFGTGIGEQYF. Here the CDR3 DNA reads TGTGCCAGCAGTTTCGGGACAGGGATCGGCGAGCAGTACTTC.

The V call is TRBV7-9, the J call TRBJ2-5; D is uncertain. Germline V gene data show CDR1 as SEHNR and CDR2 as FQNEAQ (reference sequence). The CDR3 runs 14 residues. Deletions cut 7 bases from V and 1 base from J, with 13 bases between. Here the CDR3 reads CASIPWRSQETQYF. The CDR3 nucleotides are TGTGCCAGCATCCCTTGGCGGAGCCAAGAGACCCAGTACTTC.

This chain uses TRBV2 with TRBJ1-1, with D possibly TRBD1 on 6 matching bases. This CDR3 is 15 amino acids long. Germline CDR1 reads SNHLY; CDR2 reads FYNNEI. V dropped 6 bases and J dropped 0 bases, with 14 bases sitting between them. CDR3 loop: CASRHPGQVNTEAFF. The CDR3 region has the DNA TGTGCCAGCAGACACCCGGGACAAGTGAACACTGAAGCTTTCTTT.

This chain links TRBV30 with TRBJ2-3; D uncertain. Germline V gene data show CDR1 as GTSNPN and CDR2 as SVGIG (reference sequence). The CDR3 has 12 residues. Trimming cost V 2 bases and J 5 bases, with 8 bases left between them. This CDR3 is CAWSLLGDTQYF. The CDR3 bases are TGTGCCTGGAGTTTGCTAGGAGATACGCAGTATTTT. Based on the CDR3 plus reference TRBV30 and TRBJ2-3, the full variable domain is SQTIHQWPATLVQPVGSPLSLECTVEGTSNPNLYWYRQAAGRGLQLLFYSVGIGQISSEVPQNLSASRPQDRQFILSSKKLLLSDSGFYLCAWSLLGDTQYFGPGTRLTVL.

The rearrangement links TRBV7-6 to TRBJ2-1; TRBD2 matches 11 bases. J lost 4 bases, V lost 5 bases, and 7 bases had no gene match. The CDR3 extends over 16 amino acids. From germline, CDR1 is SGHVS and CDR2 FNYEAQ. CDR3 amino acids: CASSPPGLAVYNEQFF. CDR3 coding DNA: TGTGCCAGCAGCCCGCCGGGACTAGCGGTATACAATGAGCAGTTCTTC.

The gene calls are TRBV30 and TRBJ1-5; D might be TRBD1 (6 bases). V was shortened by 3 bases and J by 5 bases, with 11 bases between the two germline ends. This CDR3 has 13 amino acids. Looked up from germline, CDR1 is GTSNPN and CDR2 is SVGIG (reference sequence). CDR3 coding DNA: TGTGCCTGGAGCGGACAGAGTTATCAGCCCCAGCATTTT. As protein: CAWSGQSYQPQHF.

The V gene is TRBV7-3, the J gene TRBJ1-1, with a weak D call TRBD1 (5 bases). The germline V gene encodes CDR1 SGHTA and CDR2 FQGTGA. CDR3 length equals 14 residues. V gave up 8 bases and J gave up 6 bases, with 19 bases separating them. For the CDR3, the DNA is TGTGCCAGCTCCCTACAAGCGGGGGACCCTGAAGCTTTCTTT. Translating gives CASSLQAGDPEAFF.